This T cell receptor (beta chain) was identified in a study of T cell responses to AZD1222 COVID-19 vaccine. Note on this clone: Its specificity is unknown.

Generated by immunoSEQ multiplex PCR, the TCRdb table keeps only in-frame clones and is missing some. Among about 150,000 clones listed, about 91% were seen once. The V end was cut by 2 bases, the J end by 7 bases, with 15 bases between. The CDR3 consists of 14 residues. CDR1 is MNHEY, CDR2 SVGEGT, per germline. General study points: The study found Spike-specific TCR breadth and depth rose after two AZD1222 doses.

This chain joins TRBV6-2 or TRBV6-3 and TRBJ2-7; TRBD1 or TRBD2 may be the D gene (5 bases each). This TCR came from an adult in good health. The sample consisted of peripheral blood, taken on day 0 of AZD1222 vaccination. CDR3 DNA: TGTGCCAGCAGTTACGGGACGGGAAGGTTGGAGCAGTACTTC. It specifies CASSYGTGRLEQYF.